This is a list of T cell receptor beta chains from one sample in a study of CD8 T cells in ankylosing spondylitis. Each CDR3 protein is one row after TCRdb ran MiXCR on the 5' RACE reads. The sample has about 52,000 distinct CDR3 sequences; less than 8.5% are singletons. The sequenced material came from blood, either unsorted or a sorted T cell fraction (not recorded which). The source is a female donor with ankylosing spondylitis or in good health (not recorded which). Both conserved end residues are trimmed from each CDR3. D genes are given only for firm matches.

d_call	v_call	cdr3_aa
.	TRBV6-1	ASNPEGRGNSPLH
.	TRBV5-5	ASSSTGLADTQY
.	TRBV20-1	SARDLGGNTGELF
TRBD2	TRBV11-2	ASSLTSGLTDTQY
.	TRBV7-2	ASSFASPINTGELF
TRBD1	TRBV5-4	ASSLQGAVEKLF
TRBD1	TRBV7-2	ASSLGTGRANEKLF
.	TRBV11-2	ASSETSFGLSTDTQY
TRBD1	TRBV12-3/TRBV12-4	ASSFSTGGWGNQPQH
.	TRBV7-2	ASRGASTEAF
.	TRBV5-1	ASREGENTEAF
.	TRBV10-3	AISGQNTEAF
.	TRBV11-2	ASRFPGRGDYGYT
.	TRBV20-1	SAPGRSELGGYT
.	TRBV5-1	ASSTGRGQETQY
.	TRBV6-1	ASSPLVDNEQF
TRBD1	TRBV2	ASLGDRVVNEQF
.	TRBV19	ASSPGRPWPLLH
.	TRBV5-1	ASSLLGDTQY
.	TRBV5-1	ASRGVPNTEAF
.	TRBV20-1	SATSHLSLGSGANVLT
TRBD2	TRBV20-1	SASTSGAYNEQF
TRBD2	TRBV5-1	ASSSGPTGELF
TRBD1	TRBV20-1	CGQAPGTGVLATNEKLF
.	TRBV12-3/TRBV12-4	ASRQGGETEAF
TRBD1	TRBV20-1	SASPDRGDQPQH
TRBD1	TRBV5-1	ASSGTGGESYGYT
TRBD1	TRBV15	ATSSGQGHTEAF
TRBD2	TRBV7-3	ASSLTRAGGQDTQY
TRBD1	TRBV5-1	ASPQDRPSENTIY
.	TRBV12-3/TRBV12-4	ASEQMIGNQPQH
TRBD1	TRBV7-9	ASSLSDREANYGYT
.	TRBV7-2	ASSLGRENNGYT
.	TRBV28	ASGVPQGRETEAF
TRBD2	TRBV6-2/TRBV6-3	ASSAAGGLTDTQY
.	TRBV7-9	ASSFLAAFYGYT
.	TRBV12-3/TRBV12-4	ASSFEETQY
.	TRBV9	ASSGDGSTDTQY
TRBD2	TRBV5-1	ASSWTPGGGFTDTQY
.	TRBV6-1	ASSDGIFQPQH
.	TRBV20-1	SASFGTDTQY
.	TRBV12-3/TRBV12-4	ASSLLGELF